Listed below are T cell receptor beta chains from one sample, sequenced in a study of cytomegalovirus exposure and HLA in healthy donors. Assay used: immunoSEQ multiplex PCR; TCRdb lists only in-frame clones, some missing. The data contain over 150,000 clones, 70% to 90% of them singletons. Sequenced material: PBMCs. Receptors originate from a man aged 18 to 35 in good health and CMV-seropositive. Each CDR3 is given with its conserved first and last residue. The D gene is left open where the match is weak. Only some rows state a clone size, as once, few, many or a class for expanded clones.

clone size,V gene,D gene,J gene,CDR3 DNA,CDR3 protein
few,TRBV5-1,NA,TRBJ1-2,TGCGCCAGCAGCTCCGACCCCCTCGGGAACTATGGCTACACCTTC,CASSSDPLGNYGYTF
NA,TRBV6-5,NA,TRBJ1-2,TGTGCCAGCAGTTACCCCGAGGCGGTAGGCGGCTACACCTTC,CASSYPEAVGGYTF
NA,TRBV5-6,NA,TRBJ2-7,TGTGCCAGCAGCTTGTTGGGAGCAGACTACGAGCAGTACTTC,CASSLLGADYEQYF
NA,TRBV27,NA,TRBJ2-5,TGTGCCAGCAGTTTAGGGGGGAAGGAGACCCAAGAGACCCAGTACTTC,CASSLGGKETQETQYF
NA,TRBV2,TRBD2,TRBJ2-7,TGTGCCAGCACCTTGGGGGGGAGCTACGAGCAGTACTTC,CASTLGGSYEQYF
NA,TRBV27,TRBD1,TRBJ1-1,TGTGCCAGCAGTGCCAGGGACAGGGGGCTTTCAATGAACACTGAAGCTTTCTTT,CASSARDRGLSMNTEAFF
NA,TRBV4-2,TRBD2,TRBJ2-1,TGTGCCAGCAGCCAAGAACCGCCTAGCGGCTCCTACAATGAGCAGTTCTTC,CASSQEPPSGSYNEQFF
few,TRBV19,NA,TRBJ1-5,TGTGCCAGTATCCCTACTGTAGGGGGTAGCAATCAGCCCCAGCATTTT,CASIPTVGGSNQPQHF
NA,TRBV10-3,TRBD1,TRBJ2-5,TGTGCCATCAGTGGGGGGACAGACCAAGAGACCCAGTACTTC,CAISGGTDQETQYF
NA,TRBV5-8,TRBD1,TRBJ2-7,TGTGCCAGCAGCACCCGGGACAGGGGCAACGAGCAGTACTTC,CASSTRDRGNEQYF
NA,TRBV11-1,NA,TRBJ2-7,TGTGCCAGCAGCACGAACCGGGACAAGACCTACGAGCAGTACTTC,CASSTNRDKTYEQYF
NA,TRBV5-1,NA,TRBJ2-1,TGCGCCAGCAGCTTGGGGGGCCCTTACAATGAGCAGTTCTTC,CASSLGGPYNEQFF
NA,TRBV6-1,TRBD2,TRBJ2-7,TGTGCCAGCATCCGCGGGAGGGCCACCTACGAGCAGTACTTC,CASIRGRATYEQYF
NA,TRBV6-1,TRBD2,TRBJ2-1,TGTGCCAGCAGCAATGGAGCGGGAGGCCCTTCAGTGCAGTTCTTC,CASSNGAGGPSVQFF
NA,TRBV6-6,NA,TRBJ1-1,TGTGCCAGCAGTTATATTGATCCAGGGCAGGGTACTGAAGCTTTCTTT,CASSYIDPGQGTEAFF
NA,TRBV30,NA,TRBJ2-1,TGTGCCTCCGCCCCCGGCAGGGGAGTACAAAATGAGCAGTTCTTC,CASAPGRGVQNEQFF
NA,TRBV6-4,NA,TRBJ1-4,TGTGCCAGCTCAGGGTCGCCTAATGAAAAACTGTTTTTT,CASSGSPNEKLFF
NA,TRBV5-1,TRBD2,TRBJ2-7,TGCGCCAGCAGCTTGGGTCGGCTAGCGGGGGGCCCCTACGAGCAGTACTTC,CASSLGRLAGGPYEQYF
NA,TRBV30,TRBD1,TRBJ1-5,TGTGCCTGGAAAGCAGGGGGACAGCCCCAGCATTTT,CAWKAGGQPQHF
NA,TRBV5-1,TRBD2,TRBJ2-1,TGCGCCAGCAGCTCCACTAGCGGGGGGTACAATGAGCAGTTCTTC,CASSSTSGGYNEQFF
NA,TRBV19,TRBD1,TRBJ2-7,TGTGCCAGTAGTACCTTAGGACAGGGTGCCTACGAGCAGTACTTC,CASSTLGQGAYEQYF
NA,TRBV5-4,NA,TRBJ2-5,TGTGCCAGCAGCTTGTCCGGCACTCCGGGGGAGACCCAGTACTTC,CASSLSGTPGETQYF
NA,TRBV18,TRBD2,TRBJ2-3,TGTGCCAGCTCACCATCCGGACTAGCGGGAGGGGCAGATACGCAGTATTTT,CASSPSGLAGGADTQYF
NA,TRBV5-1,TRBD1,TRBJ2-7,TGCGCCAGCAGCCACCGGACAGGGAAGGCCGCCTACGAGCAGTACTTC,CASSHRTGKAAYEQYF
NA,TRBV18,TRBD1,TRBJ2-7,TGTGCCAGCTCAGGGGACAGAGCCTACGAGCAGTACTTC,CASSGDRAYEQYF
NA,TRBV5-1,TRBD2,TRBJ2-1,TGCGCCAGCAGCTTGGATGGGACTAGGCGCGATGAGCAGTTCTTC,CASSLDGTRRDEQFF
NA,TRBV19,TRBD1,TRBJ1-3,TGTGCCAGTAGTCCGACAGGGGTTGGAAACACCATATATTTT,CASSPTGVGNTIYF
few,TRBV9,TRBD1,TRBJ1-2,TGTGCCAGCAGCGTAGGTCAGGGGGCGGCCGGCTACACCTTC,CASSVGQGAAGYTF
NA,TRBV27,NA,TRBJ2-3,TGTGCCAGCAGTTACAGCGGAGGATTGAACACAGATACGCAGTATTTT,CASSYSGGLNTDTQYF
once,TRBV4-2,TRBD1,TRBJ2-3,TGTGCCAGCCGGCGAACAGGGGGAGGCACAGATACGCAGTATTTT,CASRRTGGGTDTQYF
NA,TRBV2,TRBD1,TRBJ1-2,TGTGCCAGCAGTTCCCCAGGGGGGTACTATGGCTACACCTTC,CASSSPGGYYGYTF
once,TRBV19,TRBD1,TRBJ1-2,TGTGCCAGTAGGAGGAGACAGGGCTGGGTCTATGGCTACACCTTC,CASRRRQGWVYGYTF
NA,TRBV5-1,TRBD1,TRBJ1-1,TGCGCCAGCCACAGGGGCACCGGGGACACTGAAGCTTTCTTT,CASHRGTGDTEAFF
NA,TRBV5-1,NA,TRBJ2-7,TGCGCCAGCAGCTCCATAGGCGGGGGACAGGCCTCCTACGAGCAGTACTTC,CASSSIGGGQASYEQYF
NA,TRBV7-9,TRBD2,TRBJ2-5,TGTGCCAGCAGAGCCGGGACTAGCGTCCAGGGAGAGACCCAGTACTTC,CASRAGTSVQGETQYF
NA,TRBV5-8,NA,TRBJ1-2,TGTGCCAGCAGCTTGGCCCGGTTAGCAGCAGCTAACTATGGCTACACCTTC,CASSLARLAAANYGYTF
NA,TRBV4-3,TRBD1,TRBJ2-7,TGCGCCAGCAGCCAACAACGGGACAGGGAGCGGTACGAGCAGTACTTC,CASSQQRDRERYEQYF
NA,TRBV5-1,NA,TRBJ1-5,TGCGCCAGCCGCCACGGTCCGGGAGGGGATCAGCCCCAGCATTTT,CASRHGPGGDQPQHF
NA,TRBV5-4,TRBD2,TRBJ2-5,TGTGCCAGCAGCTCCACTAGCGGGAGCCAAGAGACCCAGTACTTC,CASSSTSGSQETQYF